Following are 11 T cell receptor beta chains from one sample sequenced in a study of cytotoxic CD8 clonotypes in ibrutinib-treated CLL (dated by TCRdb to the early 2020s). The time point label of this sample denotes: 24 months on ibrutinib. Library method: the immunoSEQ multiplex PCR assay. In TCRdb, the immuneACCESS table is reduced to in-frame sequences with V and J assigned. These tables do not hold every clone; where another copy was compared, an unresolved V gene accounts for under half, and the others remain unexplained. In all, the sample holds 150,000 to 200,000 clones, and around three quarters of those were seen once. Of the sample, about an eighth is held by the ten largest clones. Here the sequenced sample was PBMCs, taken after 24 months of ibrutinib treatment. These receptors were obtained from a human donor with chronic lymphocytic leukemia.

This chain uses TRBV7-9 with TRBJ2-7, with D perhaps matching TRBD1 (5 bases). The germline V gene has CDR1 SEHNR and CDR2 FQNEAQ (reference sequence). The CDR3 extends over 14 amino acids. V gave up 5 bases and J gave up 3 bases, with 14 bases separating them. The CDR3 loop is CASSPRARGYEQYF. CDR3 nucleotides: TGTGCCAGCAGCCCCAGGGCTAGAGGCTACGAGCAGTACTTC.

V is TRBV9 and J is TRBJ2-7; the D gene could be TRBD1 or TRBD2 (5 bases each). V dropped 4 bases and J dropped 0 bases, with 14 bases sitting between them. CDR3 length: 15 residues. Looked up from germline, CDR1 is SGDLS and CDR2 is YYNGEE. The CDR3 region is CASSPRPGSSYEQYF. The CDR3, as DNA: TGTGCCAGCAGCCCCCGCCCAGGGAGCTCCTACGAGCAGTACTTC.

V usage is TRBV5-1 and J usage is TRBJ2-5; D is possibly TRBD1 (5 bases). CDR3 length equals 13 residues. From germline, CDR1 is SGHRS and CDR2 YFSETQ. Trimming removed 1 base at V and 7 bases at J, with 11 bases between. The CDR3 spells CASSLRQGRTQYF. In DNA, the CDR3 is TGCGCCAGCAGCTTGAGGCAGGGAAGGACCCAGTACTTC.

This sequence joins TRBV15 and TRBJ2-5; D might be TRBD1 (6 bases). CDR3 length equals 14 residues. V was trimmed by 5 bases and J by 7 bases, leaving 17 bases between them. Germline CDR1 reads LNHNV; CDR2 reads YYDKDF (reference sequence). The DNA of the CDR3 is TGTGCCACCAGCTCCCCAGGGGTTTCCGCGACCCAGTACTTC. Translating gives CATSSPGVSATQYF.

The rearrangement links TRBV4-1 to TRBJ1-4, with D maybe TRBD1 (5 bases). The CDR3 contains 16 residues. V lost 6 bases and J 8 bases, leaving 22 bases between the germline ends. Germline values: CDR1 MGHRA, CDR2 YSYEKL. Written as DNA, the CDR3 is TGCGCCAGCAGGGAATCCCCAGGGCGCATAGGCGAAAAACTGTTTTTT. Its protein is CASRESPGRIGEKLFF.

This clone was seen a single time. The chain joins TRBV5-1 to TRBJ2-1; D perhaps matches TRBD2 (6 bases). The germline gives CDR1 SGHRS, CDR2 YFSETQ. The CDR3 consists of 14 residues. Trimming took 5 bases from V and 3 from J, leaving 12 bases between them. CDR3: CASSLGGDYNEQFF. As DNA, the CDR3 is TGCGCCAGCAGTTTAGGCGGGGACTACAATGAGCAGTTCTTC.

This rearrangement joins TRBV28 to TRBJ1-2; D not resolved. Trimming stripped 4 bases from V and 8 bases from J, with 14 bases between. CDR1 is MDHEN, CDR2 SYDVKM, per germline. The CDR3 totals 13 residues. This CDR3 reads CASSYQGLAGYTF. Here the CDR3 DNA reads TGTGCCAGCAGTTATCAAGGGCTCGCGGGCTACACCTTC.

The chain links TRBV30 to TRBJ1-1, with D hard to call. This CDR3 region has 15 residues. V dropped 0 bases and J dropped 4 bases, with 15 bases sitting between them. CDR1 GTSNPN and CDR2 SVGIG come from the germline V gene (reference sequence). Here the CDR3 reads CAWSVRLLRVTEAFF. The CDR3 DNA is TGTGCCTGGAGTGTAAGGCTTCTGAGGGTCACTGAAGCTTTCTTT.

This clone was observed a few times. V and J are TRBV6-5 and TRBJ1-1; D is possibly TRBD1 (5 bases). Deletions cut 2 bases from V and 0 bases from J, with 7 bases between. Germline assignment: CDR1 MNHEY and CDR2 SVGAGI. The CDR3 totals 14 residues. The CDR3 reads CASSYEQVNTEAFF. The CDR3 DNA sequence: TGTGCCAGCAGTTACGAACAGGTGAACACTGAAGCTTTCTTT.

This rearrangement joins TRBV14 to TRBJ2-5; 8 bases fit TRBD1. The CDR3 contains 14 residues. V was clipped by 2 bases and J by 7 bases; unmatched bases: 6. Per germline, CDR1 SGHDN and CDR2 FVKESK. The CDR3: CASSQHRGSGTQYF. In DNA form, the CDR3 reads TGTGCCAGCAGCCAACACAGGGGGTCTGGGACCCAGTACTTC.

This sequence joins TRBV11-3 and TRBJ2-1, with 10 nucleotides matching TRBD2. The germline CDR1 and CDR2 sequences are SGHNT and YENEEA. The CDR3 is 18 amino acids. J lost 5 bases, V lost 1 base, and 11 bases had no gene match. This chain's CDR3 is CASSLGNPAGGRDNEQFF. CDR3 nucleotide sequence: TGTGCCAGCAGCTTAGGGAACCCAGCGGGAGGGAGAGACAATGAGCAGTTCTTC.